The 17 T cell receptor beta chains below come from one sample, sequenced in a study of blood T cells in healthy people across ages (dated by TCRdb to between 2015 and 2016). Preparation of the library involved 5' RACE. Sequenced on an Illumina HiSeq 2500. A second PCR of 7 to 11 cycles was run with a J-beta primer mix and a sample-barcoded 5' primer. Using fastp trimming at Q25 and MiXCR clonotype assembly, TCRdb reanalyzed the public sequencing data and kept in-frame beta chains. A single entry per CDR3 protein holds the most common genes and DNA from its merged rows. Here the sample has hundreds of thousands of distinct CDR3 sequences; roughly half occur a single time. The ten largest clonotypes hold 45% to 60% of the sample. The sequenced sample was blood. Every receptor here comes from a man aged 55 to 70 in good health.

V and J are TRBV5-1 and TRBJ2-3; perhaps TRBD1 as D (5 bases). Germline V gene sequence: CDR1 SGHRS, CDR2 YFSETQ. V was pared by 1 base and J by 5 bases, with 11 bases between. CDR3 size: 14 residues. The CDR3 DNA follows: TGCGCCAGCAGCTTGAGGGGTAGGGAAGATACGCAGTATTTT. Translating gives CASSLRGREDTQYF.

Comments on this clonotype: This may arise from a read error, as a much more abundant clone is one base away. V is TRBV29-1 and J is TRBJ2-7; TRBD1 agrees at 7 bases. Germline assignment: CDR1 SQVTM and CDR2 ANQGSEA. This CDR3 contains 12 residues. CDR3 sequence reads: CSVAGQSYERYF. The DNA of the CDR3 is TGCAGCGTTGCGGGACAGTCCTACGAGCGGTACTTC.

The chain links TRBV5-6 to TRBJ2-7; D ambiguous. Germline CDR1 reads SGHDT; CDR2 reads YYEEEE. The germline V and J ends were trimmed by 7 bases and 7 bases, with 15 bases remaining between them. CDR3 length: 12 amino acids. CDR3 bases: TGTGCCAGCGGTCCTAGATACAATGAGCAGTACTTC. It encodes CASGPRYNEQYF.

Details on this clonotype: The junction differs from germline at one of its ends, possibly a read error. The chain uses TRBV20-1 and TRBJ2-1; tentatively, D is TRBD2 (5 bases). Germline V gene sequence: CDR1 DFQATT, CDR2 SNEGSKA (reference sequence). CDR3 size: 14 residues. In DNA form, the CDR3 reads TGCAATGCTAGAGCCCTAGCATATCAGAATGAGCAGTTCTTC. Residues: CNARALAYQNEQFF.

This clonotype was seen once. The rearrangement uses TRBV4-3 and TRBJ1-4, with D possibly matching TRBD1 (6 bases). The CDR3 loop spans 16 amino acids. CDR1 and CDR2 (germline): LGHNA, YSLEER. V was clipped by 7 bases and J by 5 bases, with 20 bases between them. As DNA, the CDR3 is TGCGCCAGCACCCCAGGGGCGTCGATGGTCAATGAAAAACTGTTTTTT. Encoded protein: CASTPGASMVNEKLFF.

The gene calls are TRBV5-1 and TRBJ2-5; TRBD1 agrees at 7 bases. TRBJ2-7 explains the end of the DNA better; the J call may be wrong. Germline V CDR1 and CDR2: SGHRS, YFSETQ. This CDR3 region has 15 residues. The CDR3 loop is CASSFLQGIHYEQYF. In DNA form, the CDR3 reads TGCGCCAGCAGCTTTCTACAGGGGATTCACTACGAGCAGTACTTC.

The chain's CDR3 is CATSRVIGRGRGDTQYF. The CDR3 nucleotides are TGTGCCACCAGCAGAGTGATCGGCAGGGGGCGCGGAGATACGCAGTATTTT. The J gene is TRBJ2-3, the V gene TRBV15; 8 positions agree with TRBD1. Germline lookup yields CDR1 LNHNV and CDR2 YYDKDF (reference sequence). CDR3 size: 17 residues. The V segment lost 1 base and the J segment 5 bases; nucleotides outside the gene matches: 11.

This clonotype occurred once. The CDR3 nucleotides read TGTGCCATCAGTGGCGGACTAGCGGCTTACAATGAGCAGTTCTTC. Amino acids: CAISGGLAAYNEQFF. The chain employs TRBV10-3 and TRBJ2-1, with 10 nucleotides matching TRBD2. V lost 4 bases, J lost 4 bases, and 4 bases stayed unmatched. This CDR3 contains 15 residues. Germline CDR1 is ENHRY and CDR2 is SYGVKD.

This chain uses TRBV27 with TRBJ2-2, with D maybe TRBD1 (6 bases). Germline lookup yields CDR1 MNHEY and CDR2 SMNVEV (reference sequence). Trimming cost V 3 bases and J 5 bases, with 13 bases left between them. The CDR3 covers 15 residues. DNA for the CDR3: TGTGCCAGCAGTTTTCTGGGGGCAGGTACCGGGGAGCTGTTTTTT. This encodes CASSFLGAGTGELFF.

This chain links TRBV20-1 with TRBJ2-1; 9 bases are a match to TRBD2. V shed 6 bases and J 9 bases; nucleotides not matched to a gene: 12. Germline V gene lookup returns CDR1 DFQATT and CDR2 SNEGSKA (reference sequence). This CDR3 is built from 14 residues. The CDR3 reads CSAPGKLAGGEQFF. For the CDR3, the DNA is TGCAGTGCCCCTGGGAAACTAGCGGGCGGTGAGCAGTTCTTC.

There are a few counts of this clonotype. CDR3 region: CAISVRGLDEQYF. In nucleotides, the CDR3 is TGTGCCATCAGTGTGAGGGGCTTGGACGAGCAGTACTTC. The genes are TRBV10-3 and TRBJ2-7; D is perhaps TRBD1 or TRBD2 (5 bases each). Germline-derived CDR1 and CDR2 are ENHRY and SYGVKD. V was shortened by 4 bases and J by 5 bases, with 12 bases between the two germline ends. The CDR3 extends over 13 amino acids.

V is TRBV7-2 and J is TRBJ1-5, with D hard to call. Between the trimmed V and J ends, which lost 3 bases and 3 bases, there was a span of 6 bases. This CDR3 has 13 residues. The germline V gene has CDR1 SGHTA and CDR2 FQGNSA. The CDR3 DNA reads TGTGCCAGCAGCTTTGGTATCAATCAGCCCCAGCATTTT. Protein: CASSFGINQPQHF.

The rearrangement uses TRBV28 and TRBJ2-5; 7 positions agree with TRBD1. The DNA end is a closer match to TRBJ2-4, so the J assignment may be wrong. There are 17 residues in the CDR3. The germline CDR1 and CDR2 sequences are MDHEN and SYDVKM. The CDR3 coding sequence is TGTGCCAGCACCAGACCGCAAGGGGGCTTGCAAAAAAACATTCAGTACTTC. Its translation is CASTRPQGGLQKNIQYF.

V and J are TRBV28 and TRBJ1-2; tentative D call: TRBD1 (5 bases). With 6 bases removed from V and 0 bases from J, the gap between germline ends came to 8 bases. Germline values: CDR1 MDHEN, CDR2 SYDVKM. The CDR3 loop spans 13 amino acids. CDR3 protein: CASREDTNYGYTF. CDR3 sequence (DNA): TGTGCCAGCAGAGAGGACACTAACTATGGCTACACCTTC.

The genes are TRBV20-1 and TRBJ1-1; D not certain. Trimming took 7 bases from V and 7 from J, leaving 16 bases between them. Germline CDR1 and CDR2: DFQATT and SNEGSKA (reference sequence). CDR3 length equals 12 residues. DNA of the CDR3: TGCAGTGGCAAGGTGGGCGTGGGTGAAGCTTTCTTT. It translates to CSGKVGVGEAFF.

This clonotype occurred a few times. Here the CDR3 reads CASSYTTGTDQPQHF. CDR3 nucleotides: TGTGCCAGCAGTTACACAACCGGGACAGATCAGCCCCAGCATTTT. This rearrangement joins TRBV6-5 to TRBJ1-5, with 7 bases aligning to TRBD1. V gave up 2 bases and J gave up 5 bases; unmatched junction bases: 6. The germline V gene has CDR1 MNHEY and CDR2 SVGAGI. The CDR3 length is 15 residues.

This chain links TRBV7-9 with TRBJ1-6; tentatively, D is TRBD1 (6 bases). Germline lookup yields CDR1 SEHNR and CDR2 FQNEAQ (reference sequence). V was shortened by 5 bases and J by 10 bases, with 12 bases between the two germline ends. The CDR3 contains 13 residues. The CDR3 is CASSGTTGSPLHF. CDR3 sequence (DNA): TGTGCCAGCAGCGGGACGACAGGATCACCCCTCCACTTT.